This T cell receptor beta chain is from a study of CD8+CD57+ T cells in acquired aplastic anemia. As regards this clonotype: One end of the junction fails to match germline, which may point to a read error.

Patients sequenced had flow cytometry evidence of CD8+CD57+ cell expansion. Genomic DNA served as template for TCR beta VDJ and CDR3 profiling. TCRdb re-called the reads with MiXCR, one entry per CDR3 protein. The table lists 150,000 to 200,000 distinct CDR3 sequences, around 50% of them singletons. The CDR3 has 13 amino acids. Germline CDR1 is ENHRY and CDR2 is SYGVKD. Sequencing was performed on sorted CD4+, CD8+, or CD8+CD57+ T cells (not recorded which) from PBMCs. The chain carries TRBV10-3 and TRBJ2-7, with D possibly called TRBD1 or TRBD2 (5 bases each). The receptor's source is a human donor with aplastic anemia. The CDR3 DNA reads TGTGCCATCAGCCAAGGGGAGACCTACGGGCAGTACTTC. The encoded protein is CAISQGETYGQYF.